This is a list of T cell receptor beta chains from one sample in a study of radiotherapy plus CTLA-4 blockade in lung cancer. The assay was immunoSEQ multiplex PCR, and TCRdb's table has in-frame clones only and misses some. Among 95,000 to 150,000 clones listed, just under 90% were seen once. Sequencing used peripheral blood, obtained from a patient treated with radiotherapy plus ipilimumab. The source is a human donor with non-small cell lung cancer that progressed on radiotherapy plus ipilimumab. CDR3s include the opening cysteine and the closing phenylalanine or tryptophan. The D gene is left open where the match is weak. Size is stated for part of the rows, as once, few or many counts, or as a class when the clone is expanded.

v_call,clone_size,j_call,d_call,cdr3_aa,cdr3_nt
TRBV5-1,NA,TRBJ2-7,TRBD2,CASSPPGLTYEQYF,TGCGCCAGCAGCCCACCGGGACTAACCTACGAGCAGTACTTC
TRBV13,NA,TRBJ1-1,NA,CASSSGTLPNTEAFF,TGTGCCAGCAGCTCGGGGACACTCCCGAACACTGAAGCTTTCTTT
TRBV5-4,NA,TRBJ2-3,NA,CASSWTGGTDTQYF,TGTGCCAGCAGCTGGACCGGGGGCACAGATACGCAGTATTTT
TRBV7-8,NA,TRBJ2-7,NA,CASSLASSAYEQYF,TGTGCCAGCAGCTTAGCGAGTAGCGCCTACGAGCAGTACTTC
TRBV4-1,NA,TRBJ1-2,TRBD1,CASSQGQGMTNYGYTF,TGCGCCAGCAGCCAGGGACAGGGGATGACTAACTATGGCTACACCTTC
TRBV27,NA,TRBJ2-2,NA,CAVSGGGGTGELFF,TGTGCCGTCTCCGGGGGTGGTGGTACCGGGGAGCTGTTTTTT
TRBV6-5,once,TRBJ2-2,NA,CASSYDEGTGELFF,TGTGCCAGCAGTTACGACGAGGGTACCGGGGAGCTGTTTTTT
TRBV5-1,NA,TRBJ2-3,TRBD1,CASSLGDRLTDTQYF,TGCGCCAGCAGCTTAGGGGACAGACTGACAGATACGCAGTATTTT
TRBV11-3,NA,TRBJ2-7,NA,CASSLGAGGSKQYF,TGTGCCAGCAGCTTAGGGGCAGGGGGGAGTAAGCAGTACTTC
TRBV16,once,TRBJ1-1,NA,CASSLLANTEAFF,TGTGCCAGCAGCTTGTTAGCGAACACTGAAGCTTTCTTT
TRBV29-1,NA,TRBJ1-2,NA,CSVLRAGRAGYTF,TGCAGCGTCCTCAGGGCCGGGCGCGCTGGCTACACCTTC
TRBV11-2,NA,TRBJ2-2,NA,CASSALSVAGELFF,TGTGCCAGCAGCGCACTAAGCGTAGCCGGGGAGCTGTTTTTT
TRBV6-1,NA,TRBJ2-5,TRBD2,CASRATSGSLLAQYF,TGTGCCAGCAGGGCGACTAGCGGTTCCCTCTTGGCCCAGTACTTC
TRBV5-1,NA,TRBJ2-7,TRBD2,CASSGRTSGRPPYEQYF,TGCGCCAGCAGCGGCAGGACTAGCGGGAGACCCCCCTACGAGCAGTACTTC
TRBV2,NA,TRBJ2-1,TRBD1,CASSETQGTAGLIINPYNEQFF,TGTGCCAGCAGTGAAACCCAAGGGACAGCCGGACTCATTATAAACCCCTACAATGAGCAGTTCTTC
TRBV11-2,NA,TRBJ2-7,TRBD2,CASSFKGGWPYEQYF,TGTGCCAGCAGCTTTAAGGGAGGGTGGCCCTACGAGCAGTACTTC
TRBV2,NA,TRBJ1-4,NA,CASSEWTPKEKLFF,TGTGCCAGCAGTGAATGGACCCCGAAGGAAAAACTGTTTTTT
TRBV9,once,TRBJ2-7,NA,CASSVDPGSYEQYF,TGTGCCAGCAGCGTAGATCCGGGCTCCTACGAGCAGTACTTC
TRBV10-2,NA,TRBJ2-1,TRBD1,CASTSTGGGYNEQFF,TGCGCCAGCACGTCGACAGGGGGGGGCTACAATGAGCAGTTCTTC
TRBV19,NA,TRBJ1-1,NA,CASSISKGTEAFF,TGTGCCAGTAGTATTTCTAAAGGGACTGAAGCTTTCTTT
TRBV30,NA,TRBJ1-1,NA,CAWSLMNTEAFF,TGTGCCTGGTCGTTGATGAACACTGAAGCTTTCTTT
TRBV5-1,NA,TRBJ2-5,TRBD2,CASSMTAGGETQYF,TGCGCCAGCAGCATGACTGCGGGAGGAGAGACCCAGTACTTC
TRBV6-5,NA,TRBJ2-7,TRBD1,CASSPGQPYEQYF,TGTGCCAGCAGTCCGGGACAGCCCTACGAGCAGTACTTC
TRBV11-3,NA,TRBJ2-1,NA,CASSLRSSSGNNEQFF,TGTGCCAGCAGCTTAAGATCTAGCTCGGGCAACAATGAGCAGTTCTTC
TRBV18,NA,TRBJ2-5,TRBD2,CASSPTFSGTSGRETQYF,TGTGCCAGCTCACCAACCTTCTCCGGGACTAGCGGGAGAGAGACCCAGTACTTC
TRBV18,NA,TRBJ2-1,NA,CASSPHSVGREQFF,TGTGCCAGCTCACCGCACTCTGTCGGGAGAGAGCAGTTCTTC
TRBV10-2,NA,TRBJ2-3,NA,CASSLAVGSTDTQYF,TGCGCCAGCAGTCTAGCAGTGGGGAGCACAGATACGCAGTATTTT
TRBV10-3,NA,TRBJ1-1,NA,CAISEYTAGTEAFF,TGTGCCATCAGTGAGTATACAGCGGGCACTGAAGCTTTCTTT
TRBV19,NA,TRBJ2-7,NA,CASRASDEQYF,TGTGCCAGTAGAGCTAGCGACGAGCAGTACTTC
TRBV7-9,NA,TRBJ2-3,NA,CASSLGMAGGSFSDTQYF,TGTGCCAGCAGCTTAGGGATGGCGGGCGGCTCATTTTCAGATACGCAGTATTTT
TRBV7-6,NA,TRBJ2-2,TRBD2,CASSSFSPGGGSTGELFF,TGTGCCAGCAGCTCTTTCTCCCCGGGGGGAGGAAGCACCGGGGAGCTGTTTTTT
TRBV9,NA,TRBJ1-6,TRBD1,CASSVQGAGSPLHF,TGTGCCAGCAGCGTACAGGGGGCAGGTTCACCCCTCCACTTT
TRBV6-6,NA,TRBJ1-4,NA,CASSYLPGTNEKLFF,TGTGCCAGCAGTTACCTACCGGGGACTAATGAAAAACTGTTTTTT
TRBV15,NA,TRBJ2-7,NA,CATSRVGYEQYF,TGTGCCACCAGCAGAGTAGGTTACGAGCAGTACTTC
TRBV5-1,NA,TRBJ1-4,NA,CASSLARRVGEKLFF,TGCGCCAGCAGCTTGGCTCGCAGGGTAGGGGAAAAACTGTTTTTT
TRBV18,NA,TRBJ2-3,NA,CASSPLGTTDTQYF,TGTGCCAGCTCACCACTTGGCACAACAGATACGCAGTATTTT
TRBV4-2,NA,TRBJ2-1,TRBD2,CASSQPVAGLVDEQFF,TGTGCCAGCAGCCAACCCGTAGCGGGATTGGTCGATGAGCAGTTCTTC
TRBV9,NA,TRBJ1-2,NA,CASSVGGVYGYTF,TGTGCCAGCAGCGTAGGCGGAGTCTATGGCTACACCTTC
TRBV18,once,TRBJ1-2,NA,CASSPMLQPGYGYTF,TGTGCCAGCTCACCCATGCTCCAGCCAGGGTATGGCTACACCTTC
TRBV5-4,NA,TRBJ1-1,NA,CASSLGGPGDTEAFF,TGTGCCAGCAGCTTGGGCGGGCCTGGGGACACTGAAGCTTTCTTT
TRBV6-5,NA,TRBJ1-4,NA,CASSYGWGKREKLFF,TGTGCCAGCAGTTACGGTTGGGGGAAGAGGGAAAAACTGTTTTTT
TRBV6-5,once,TRBJ1-2,NA,CASSYKTLTVVNRYTF,TGTGCCAGCAGTTACAAAACACTGACAGTTGTCAATCGCTACACCTTC
TRBV10-1,NA,TRBJ2-2,NA,CASSDPRDPSGNTGELFF,TGCGCCAGCAGTGATCCCAGGGACCCTTCGGGCAACACCGGGGAGCTGTTTTTT
TRBV11-1,NA,TRBJ2-7,NA,CASSRNQGMGYEQYF,TGTGCCAGCAGTAGAAATCAGGGTATGGGCTACGAGCAGTACTTC
TRBV4-2,NA,TRBJ2-7,NA,CASSQARDSTYEQYF,TGTGCCAGCAGCCAAGCGCGGGACTCAACCTACGAGCAGTACTTC
TRBV5-6,once,TRBJ2-7,NA,CASSLISGSYEQYF,TGTGCCAGCAGCTTGATTTCAGGGTCCTACGAGCAGTACTTC
TRBV12-5,NA,TRBJ2-1,NA,CASGPVGAIFSYNEQFF,TGTGCTAGTGGCCCGGTAGGGGCTATTTTCTCCTACAATGAGCAGTTCTTC